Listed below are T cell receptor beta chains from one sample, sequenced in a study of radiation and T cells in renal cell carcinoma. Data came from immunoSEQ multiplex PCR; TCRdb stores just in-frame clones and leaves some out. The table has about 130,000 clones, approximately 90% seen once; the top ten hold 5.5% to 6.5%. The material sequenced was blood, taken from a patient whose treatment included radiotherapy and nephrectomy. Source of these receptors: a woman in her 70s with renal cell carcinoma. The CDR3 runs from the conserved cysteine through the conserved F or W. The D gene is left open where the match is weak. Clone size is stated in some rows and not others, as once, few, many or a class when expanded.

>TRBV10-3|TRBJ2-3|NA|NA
CAISESSGRTDTQYF
TGTGCCATCAGTGAGTCGTCCGGCAGAACAGATACGCAGTATTTT
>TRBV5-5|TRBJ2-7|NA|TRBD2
CASRRGGSSYEQYF
TGTGCCAGCAGAAGGGGAGGGAGCTCCTACGAGCAGTACTTC
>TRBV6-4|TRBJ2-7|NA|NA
CASLWDEQYF
TGTGCCAGCCTCTGGGACGAGCAGTACTTC
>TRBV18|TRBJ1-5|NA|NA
CASSPVDDQPQHF
TGTGCCAGCTCACCAGTGGATGATCAGCCCCAGCATTTT
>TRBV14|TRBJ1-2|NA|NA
CASSHLTVEEDGYTF
TGTGCCAGCAGCCACCTGACGGTCGAGGAGGATGGCTACACCTTC
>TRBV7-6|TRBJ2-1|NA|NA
CASSLSRNNEQFF
TGTGCCAGCAGCTTATCCAGAAACAATGAGCAGTTCTTC
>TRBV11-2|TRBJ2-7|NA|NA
CASSNPAGVQYF
TGTGCCAGCAGCAACCCGGCAGGTGTGCAGTACTTC
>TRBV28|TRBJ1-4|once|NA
CASSSSGTGATNEKLFF
TGTGCCAGCAGCTCTAGCGGCACAGGCGCAACTAATGAAAAACTGTTTTTT
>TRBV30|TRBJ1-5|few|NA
CAWSARDAQPQHF
TGTGCCTGGAGTGCTCGGGACGCGCAGCCCCAGCATTTT
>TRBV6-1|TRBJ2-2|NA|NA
CASRLLGELFF
TGTGCCAGCAGACTCCTCGGGGAGCTGTTTTTT
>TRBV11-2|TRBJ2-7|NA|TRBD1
CASSGPGQGRYEQYF
TGTGCCAGCAGCGGACCGGGACAGGGGCGCTACGAGCAGTACTTC
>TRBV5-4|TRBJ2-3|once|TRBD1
CASSATGTGGPTQYF
TGTGCCAGCAGCGCTACCGGGACAGGGGGCCCTACGCAGTATTTT
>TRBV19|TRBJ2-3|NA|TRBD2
CASSSGLGVADTQYF
TGTGCCAGTAGTTCCGGACTAGGGGTTGCAGATACGCAGTATTTT
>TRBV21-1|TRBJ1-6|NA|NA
CASSPGQLNSPLHF
TGTGCCAGCTCTCCGGGACAGCTAAATTCACCCCTCCACTTT
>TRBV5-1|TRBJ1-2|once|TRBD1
CASSPGTGANYGYTF
TGCGCCAGCAGCCCCGGGACAGGGGCTAACTATGGCTACACCTTC
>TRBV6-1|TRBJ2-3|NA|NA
CAGEWGTDTQYF
TGTGCCGGGGAGTGGGGCACAGATACGCAGTATTTT
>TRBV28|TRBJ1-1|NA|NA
CASSLGNQGTEAFF
TGTGCCAGCAGTTTAGGGAACCAAGGCACTGAAGCTTTCTTT
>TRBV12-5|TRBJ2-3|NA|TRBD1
CASGFTPTGNTDTQYF
TGTGCTAGTGGTTTTACCCCGACAGGGAACACAGATACGCAGTATTTT
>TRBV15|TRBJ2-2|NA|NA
CATSRGGGAGELFF
TGTGCCACCAGCAGAGGGGGCGGCGCCGGGGAGCTGTTTTTT
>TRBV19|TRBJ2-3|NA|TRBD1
CASSSSGTGAGDTQYF
TGTGCCAGTAGTTCCTCCGGGACAGGGGCGGGAGATACGCAGTATTTT
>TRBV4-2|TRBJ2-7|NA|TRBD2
CASSQDRGGASYEQYF
TGTGCCAGCAGCCAAGATCGCGGGGGGGCCAGTTACGAGCAGTACTTC
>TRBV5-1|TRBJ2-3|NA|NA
CASSEGPLDTQYF
TGCGCCAGCAGCGAGGGACCGCTGGATACGCAGTATTTT
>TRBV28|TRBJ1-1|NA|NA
CASRRQEHTEAFF
TGTGCCAGCAGAAGACAGGAGCACACTGAAGCTTTCTTT
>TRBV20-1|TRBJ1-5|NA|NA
CSASPDQPQHF
TGCAGTGCTAGTCCAGATCAGCCCCAGCATTTT
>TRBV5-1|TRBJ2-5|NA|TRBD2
CASSGGLAGLGETQYF
TGCGCCAGCAGCGGAGGACTAGCGGGCTTGGGAGAGACCCAGTACTTC
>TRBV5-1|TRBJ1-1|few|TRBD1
CASSPPGTDMNTEAFF
TGCGCCAGCAGCCCGCCCGGGACAGACATGAACACTGAAGCTTTCTTT
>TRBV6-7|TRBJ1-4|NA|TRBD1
CASSYSRGLDEKLFF
TGTGCCAGCAGTTACTCGAGGGGGCTTGATGAAAAACTGTTTTTT
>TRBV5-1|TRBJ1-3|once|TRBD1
CASSKRQGGQSGNTIYF
TGCGCCAGCAGCAAGAGACAGGGTGGCCAATCTGGAAACACCATATATTTT
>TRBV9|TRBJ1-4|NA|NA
CASSGRDGNEKLFF
TGTGCCAGCAGCGGCCGGGACGGTAATGAAAAACTGTTTTTT
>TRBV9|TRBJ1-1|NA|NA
CASSSGSYTEAFF
TGTGCCAGCAGCTCGGGCTCTTACACTGAAGCTTTCTTT
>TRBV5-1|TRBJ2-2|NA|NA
CASSSGPNTGELFF
TGCGCCAGCAGCTCCGGACCTAACACCGGGGAGCTGTTTTTT
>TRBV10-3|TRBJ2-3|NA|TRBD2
CAISESWVAGASTDTQYF
TGTGCCATCAGTGAGTCGTGGGTAGCGGGGGCTAGCACAGATACGCAGTATTTT
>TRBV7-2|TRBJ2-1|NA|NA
CASSLEMSYNEQFF
TGTGCCAGCAGCCTAGAGATGTCCTACAATGAGCAGTTCTTC
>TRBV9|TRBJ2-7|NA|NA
CASSVAGTGEQYF
TGTGCCAGCAGCGTGGCAGGGACGGGCGAGCAGTACTTC
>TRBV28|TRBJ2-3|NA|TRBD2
CASSSRTSGDTDTQYF
TGTGCCAGCAGTTCCCGGACTAGCGGGGACACAGATACGCAGTATTTT
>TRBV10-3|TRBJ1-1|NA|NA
CAISESTATEAFF
TGTGCCATCAGTGAGTCGACAGCGACTGAAGCTTTCTTT
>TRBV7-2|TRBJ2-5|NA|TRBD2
CASSLREGETQYF
TGTGCCAGCAGCTTGCGGGAGGGTGAGACCCAGTACTTC
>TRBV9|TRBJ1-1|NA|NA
CASSRVPGNTEAFF
TGTGCCAGCAGCCGGGTCCCTGGAAACACTGAAGCTTTCTTT